These 2 T cell receptor beta chains were sequenced from one sample in a study of hypomethylating agent response in myelodysplastic syndrome. TCRdb's table, derived via immunoSEQ multiplex PCR, lists solely in-frame clones and lacks some. The repertoire holds some 6,200 clones, about four fifths seen once, with around a quarter in the top ten. The sample consisted of bone marrow, taken before or after starting hypomethylating agent treatment for myelodysplastic syndrome (not recorded which). The receptors shown here come from a human donor with myelodysplastic syndrome.

The chain recombines TRBV18 with TRBJ2-1; no reliable D call. CDR3 length equals 15 residues. The germline V gene encodes CDR1 KGHSH and CDR2 LQKENI. V lost 2 bases, J lost 0 bases, and 8 bases lay in between. The CDR3 spells CASSPSASSYNEQFF. DNA of the CDR3: TGTGCCAGCTCACCAAGCGCTAGCTCCTACAATGAGCAGTTCTTC.

This clone was picked up one time. This chain uses TRBV11-1 with TRBJ2-7, with 10 bases matching TRBD1. CDR3 size: 15 residues. The V and J ends lost 6 bases and 1 base, in that order; junction bases with no gene match: 6. Germline-derived CDR1 and CDR2 are SGHAT and FQDESV (reference sequence). The CDR3 protein is CASSFPGQGSYEQYF. CDR3 sequence (DNA): TGTGCCAGCAGTTTTCCGGGACAGGGGTCCTACGAGCAGTACTTC.